These 12 T cell receptor beta chains share one sample of origin, sequenced in a study of shared clonotypes between healthy human individuals (dated by TCRdb to 2018 to 2020). Receptor libraries were prepared by the immunoSEQ multiplex PCR assay. TCRdb stores this immuneACCESS table with in-frame sequences only. Part of the clones is absent; in the studies checked, under half of the shortfall reflects unresolved V genes, and no reason is known for the rest. The sample records approximately 600,000 clones, 85% to 95% of which are singletons. Around 0.11% of the sample goes to the ten largest clones. CD8 naive samples were obtained by positive selection for CCR7 among CD45RO-negative cells, yielding a CD45RA+CCR7+ population from which TemRA cells were excluded. Sequencing was carried out using naive CD8+ T cells sorted from blood. The sample's cell subset or site label, in plain terms: CD45RA+CCR7+. These TCRs come from a woman aged 25 to 45 in good health.

The chain links TRBV28 to TRBJ1-5; a possible D gene is TRBD1 (6 bases). Germline V CDR1 and CDR2: MDHEN, SYDVKM. V was cut by 7 bases and J by 3 bases, with 10 bases left in between. The CDR3 is 13 residues long. The CDR3 nucleotides are TGTGCCAGCAAGCAGGGGCCCAATCAGCCCCAGCATTTT. Translating it yields CASKQGPNQPQHF.

A word on this clone: The sample carries other DNA sequences with the same CDR3. The chain joins TRBV28 to TRBJ2-3; D gene ambiguous. The CDR3 totals 11 residues. Per the germline V gene, CDR1 is MDHEN and CDR2 is SYDVKM. The V end lost 2 bases, the J end lost 6 bases, and 3 bases lay between the germline ends. The CDR3 DNA reads as TGTGCCAGCAGTTTACCCGATACGCAGTATTTT. Its translation is CASSLPDTQYF.

This chain joins TRBV6-5 and TRBJ2-2, with TRBD2 identical over 12 bases. The trim removed 2 bases at V and 6 bases at J, leaving 1 base unmatched. The CDR3 runs to 15 residues. CDR1 is MNHEY, CDR2 SVGAGI, per germline. CDR3 sequence reads: CASSYLAGGPGELFF. CDR3 nucleotide sequence: TGTGCCAGCAGTTACCTAGCGGGAGGGCCCGGGGAGCTGTTTTTT.

The chain recombines TRBV27 with TRBJ1-5; D is ambiguous. The length of the CDR3 is 14 residues. Germline CDR1 reads MNHEY; CDR2 reads SMNVEV (reference sequence). Trimming shortened V by 3 bases and J by 1 base, and 7 bases separated the two germline ends. The CDR3 protein is CASSFLGSNQPQHF. The CDR3 DNA follows: TGTGCCAGCAGTTTCCTGGGGAGCAATCAGCCCCAGCATTTT.

V and J are TRBV27 and TRBJ1-5; D might be TRBD1 (6 bases). V gave up 2 bases and J gave up 7 bases, with 18 bases separating them. Germline-derived CDR1 and CDR2 are MNHEY and SMNVEV (reference sequence). This CDR3 has 16 amino acids. The CDR3 DNA sequence: TGTGCCAGCAGTTTACGGCACGGGGGCGGGGAACAGCCCCAGCATTTT. The encoded protein is CASSLRHGGGEQPQHF.

V gene TRBV4-1 combines with J gene TRBJ2-7, with 8 nucleotides matching TRBD2. The germline V gene has CDR1 MGHRA and CDR2 YSYEKL. V lost 3 bases to trimming and J lost 0 bases; unmatched junction nucleotides: 7. The CDR3 contains 16 residues. The CDR3 DNA reads TGCGCCAGCAGCCATATACTAGCGGCGAGCTCCTACGAGCAGTACTTC. It encodes CASSHILAASSYEQYF.

This clone was counted once. V gene TRBV9 combines with J gene TRBJ2-5; 8 nucleotides agree with TRBD1. TRBJ2-7 explains the end of the DNA better; the J call may be wrong. CDR1 is SGDLS, CDR2 YYNGEE, per germline. The CDR3 extends over 15 amino acids. The CDR3: CASSASGGLGDEQYF. The CDR3 DNA reads as TGTGCCAGCAGCGCCTCAGGGGGCCTGGGGGACGAGCAGTACTTC.

This clone was observed a single time. The chain combines TRBV4-1 with TRBJ1-2; D not resolved. The CDR3 has 15 residues. Germline loops: CDR1 MGHRA, CDR2 YSYEKL. With 0 bases removed from V and 4 bases from J, the gap between germline ends came to 12 bases. CDR3 sequence (DNA): TGCGCCAGCAGCCAAGAAGAGGGAATGTTCTATGGCTACACCTTC. Its protein product is CASSQEEGMFYGYTF.

The V call is TRBV4-1, the J call TRBJ2-5; 9 bases are shared with TRBD1. Matching the DNA end better, TRBJ2-7 makes the J call doubtful. Germline V lookup: CDR1 MGHRA, CDR2 YSYEKL. The CDR3 has 15 amino acids. DNA of the CDR3: TGCGCCAGCAGCCAAGAGGGACAGGGAGGGCACGAGCAGTACTTC. This encodes CASSQEGQGGHEQYF.

The chain uses TRBV28 and TRBJ2-7; either TRBD1 or TRBD2 may fit D (5 bases each). CDR1 and CDR2 from the germline V gene are MDHEN and SYDVKM. Trimming took off 6 bases at V and 5 bases at J, with 23 bases between the two ends. This CDR3 has 16 residues. Written as DNA, the CDR3 is TGTGCCAGCAGCCCCCGACTTAGGGACCCCGGGGACGAGCAGTACTTC. It yields the protein CASSPRLRDPGDEQYF.

This chain uses TRBV10-2 with TRBJ2-2; the match to TRBD2 covers 7 bases. V trimming: 3 bases; J trimming: 7 bases; junction bases outside the gene matches: 14. Germline V gives CDR1 WSHSY, CDR2 SAAADI. The CDR3 is 17 residues long. CDR3: CASSDHEREGLGGELFF. CDR3 DNA sequence: TGCGCCAGCAGTGATCACGAGAGGGAGGGCCTGGGCGGGGAGCTGTTTTTT.

As for this clone: This may come from a read error, since a much larger clone is one base off. The CDR3: CASSQGTGAYEQYF. DNA of the CDR3: TGTGCCAGCAGCCAAGGGACAGGGGCCTACGAGCAGTACTTC. This sequence joins TRBV14 and TRBJ2-7; 9 bases agree with TRBD1. The CDR3 length is 14 residues. Germline values: CDR1 SGHDN, CDR2 FVKESK. Germline trimming cut 1 base from V and 2 bases from J; bases unmatched to any gene: 0.